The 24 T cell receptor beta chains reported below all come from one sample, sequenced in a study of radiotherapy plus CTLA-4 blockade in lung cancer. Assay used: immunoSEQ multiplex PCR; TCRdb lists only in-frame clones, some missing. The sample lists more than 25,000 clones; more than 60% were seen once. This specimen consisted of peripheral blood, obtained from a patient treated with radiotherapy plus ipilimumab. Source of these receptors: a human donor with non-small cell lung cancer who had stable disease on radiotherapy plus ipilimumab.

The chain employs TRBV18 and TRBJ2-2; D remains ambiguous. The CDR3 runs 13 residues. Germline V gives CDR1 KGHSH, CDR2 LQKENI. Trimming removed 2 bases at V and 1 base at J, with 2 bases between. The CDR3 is CASSPGNTGELFF. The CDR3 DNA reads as TGTGCCAGCTCACCAGGGAACACCGGGGAGCTGTTTTTT.

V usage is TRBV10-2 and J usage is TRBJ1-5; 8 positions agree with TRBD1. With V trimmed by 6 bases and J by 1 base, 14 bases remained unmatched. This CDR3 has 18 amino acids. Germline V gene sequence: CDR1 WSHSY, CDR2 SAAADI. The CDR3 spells CASSPWGDRWASNQPQHF. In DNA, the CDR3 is TGCGCCAGCAGCCCCTGGGGGGACAGGTGGGCGAGCAATCAGCCCCAGCATTTT.

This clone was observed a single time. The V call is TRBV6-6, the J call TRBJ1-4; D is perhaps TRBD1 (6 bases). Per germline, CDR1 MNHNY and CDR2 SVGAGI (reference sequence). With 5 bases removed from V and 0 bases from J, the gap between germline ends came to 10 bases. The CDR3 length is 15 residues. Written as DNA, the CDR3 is TGTGCCAGCAGTGTCACAGGGTCAACTAATGAAAAACTGTTTTTT. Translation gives CASSVTGSTNEKLFF.

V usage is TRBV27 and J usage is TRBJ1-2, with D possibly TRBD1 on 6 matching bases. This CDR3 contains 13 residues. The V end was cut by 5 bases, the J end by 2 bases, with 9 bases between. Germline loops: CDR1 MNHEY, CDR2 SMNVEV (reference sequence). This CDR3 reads CASSTGQNYGYTF. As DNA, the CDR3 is TGTGCCAGCAGTACCGGACAGAACTATGGCTACACCTTC.

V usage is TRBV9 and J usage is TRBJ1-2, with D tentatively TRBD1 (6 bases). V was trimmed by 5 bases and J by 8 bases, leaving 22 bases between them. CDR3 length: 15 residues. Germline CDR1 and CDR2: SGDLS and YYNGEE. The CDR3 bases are TGTGCCAGCAGTTCAAGGGGGGGCCTTCATCGAGGCTACACCTTC. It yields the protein CASSSRGGLHRGYTF.

The CDR3 is CASRGDRGGSPLHF. The CDR3 DNA sequence: TGTGCCAGCAGAGGGGACAGGGGAGGGTCACCCCTCCACTTT. This rearrangement joins TRBV7-9 to TRBJ1-6, with 10 bases aligning to TRBD1. Germline V gene data show CDR1 as SEHNR and CDR2 as FQNEAQ (reference sequence). The CDR3 extends over 14 amino acids. The J segment lost 10 bases and the V segment lost 6 bases, leaving 6 bases of the junction unmatched.

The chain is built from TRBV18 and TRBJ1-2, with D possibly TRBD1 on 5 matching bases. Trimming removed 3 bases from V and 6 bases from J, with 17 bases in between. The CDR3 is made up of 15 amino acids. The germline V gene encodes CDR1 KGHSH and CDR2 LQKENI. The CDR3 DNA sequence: TGTGCCAGCTCACCGAGCTCAGGGCCACCGGATGGCTACACCTTC. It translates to CASSPSSGPPDGYTF.

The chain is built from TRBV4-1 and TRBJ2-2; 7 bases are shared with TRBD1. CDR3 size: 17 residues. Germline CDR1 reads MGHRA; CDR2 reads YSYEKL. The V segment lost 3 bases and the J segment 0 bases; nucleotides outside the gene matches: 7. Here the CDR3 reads CASSQRWTGANTGELFF. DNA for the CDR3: TGCGCCAGCAGCCAGAGGTGGACAGGCGCGAACACCGGGGAGCTGTTTTTT.

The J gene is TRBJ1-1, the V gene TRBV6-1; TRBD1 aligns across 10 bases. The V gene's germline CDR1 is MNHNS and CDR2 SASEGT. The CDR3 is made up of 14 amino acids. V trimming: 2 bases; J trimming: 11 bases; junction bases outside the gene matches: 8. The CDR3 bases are TGTGCCAGCAGTGAAATAGGGACAGGGGATAGGGCTTTCTTT. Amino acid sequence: CASSEIGTGDRAFF.

CDR3 amino acids: CASNLGSYNEQFF. In DNA, the CDR3 is TGTGCCAGTAACCTGGGGTCCTACAATGAGCAGTTCTTC. The gene calls are TRBV19 and TRBJ2-1; no clear D gene. This CDR3 is 13 amino acids long. The V gene's germline CDR1 is LNHDA and CDR2 SQIVND (reference sequence). The V and J ends lost 7 bases and 1 base respectively, with 8 bases between them.

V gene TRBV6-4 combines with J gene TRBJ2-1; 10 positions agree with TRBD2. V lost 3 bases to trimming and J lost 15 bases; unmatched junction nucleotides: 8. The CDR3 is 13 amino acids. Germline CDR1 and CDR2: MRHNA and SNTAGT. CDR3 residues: CASSELSGGALFF. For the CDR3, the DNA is TGTGCCAGCAGTGAATTGAGCGGGGGGGCCCTGTTCTTC.

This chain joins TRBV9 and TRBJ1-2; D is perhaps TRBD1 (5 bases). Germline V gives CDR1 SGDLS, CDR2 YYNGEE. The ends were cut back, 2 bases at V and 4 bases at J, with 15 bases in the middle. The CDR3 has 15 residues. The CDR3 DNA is TGTGCCAGCAGCGTGGACATTTCGGGGGGCTATGGCTACACCTTC. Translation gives CASSVDISGGYGYTF.

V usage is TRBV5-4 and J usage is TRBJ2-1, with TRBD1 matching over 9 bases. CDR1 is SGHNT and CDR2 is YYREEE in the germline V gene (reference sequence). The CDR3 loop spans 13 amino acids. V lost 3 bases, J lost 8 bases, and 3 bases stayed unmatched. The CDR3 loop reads CASSWTGVDEQFF. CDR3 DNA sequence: TGTGCCAGCAGCTGGACAGGGGTAGATGAGCAGTTCTTC.

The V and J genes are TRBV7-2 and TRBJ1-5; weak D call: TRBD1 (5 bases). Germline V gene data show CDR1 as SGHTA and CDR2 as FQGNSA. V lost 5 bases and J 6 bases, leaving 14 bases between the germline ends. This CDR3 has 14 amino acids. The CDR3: CASSPSRVGQPQHF. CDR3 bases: TGTGCCAGCAGCCCCTCCAGGGTGGGTCAGCCCCAGCATTTT.

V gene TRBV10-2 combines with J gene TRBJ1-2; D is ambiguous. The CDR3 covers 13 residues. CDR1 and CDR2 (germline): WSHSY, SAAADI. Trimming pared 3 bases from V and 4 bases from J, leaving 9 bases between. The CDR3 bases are TGCGCCAGCAGTGATCAGGCTGTCTATGGCTACACCTTC. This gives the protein CASSDQAVYGYTF.

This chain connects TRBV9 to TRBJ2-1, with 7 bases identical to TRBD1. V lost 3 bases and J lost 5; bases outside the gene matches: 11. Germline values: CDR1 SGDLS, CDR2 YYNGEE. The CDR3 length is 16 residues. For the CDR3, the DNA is TGTGCCAGCAGCGCTTTACAGGGGTCCTACAACAATGAGCAGTTCTTC. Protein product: CASSALQGSYNNEQFF.

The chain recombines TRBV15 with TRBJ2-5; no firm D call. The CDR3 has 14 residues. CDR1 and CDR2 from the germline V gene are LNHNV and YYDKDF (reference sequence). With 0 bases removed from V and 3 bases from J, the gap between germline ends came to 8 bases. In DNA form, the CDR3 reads TGTGCCACCAGCAGAGATCGAGGTGAAGAGACCCAGTACTTC. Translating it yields CATSRDRGEETQYF.

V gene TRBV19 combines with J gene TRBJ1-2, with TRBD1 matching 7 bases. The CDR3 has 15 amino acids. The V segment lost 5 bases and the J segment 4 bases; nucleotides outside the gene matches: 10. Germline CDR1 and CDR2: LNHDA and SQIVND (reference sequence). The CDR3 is CASSAGQRTFYGYTF. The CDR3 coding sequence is TGTGCCAGTAGTGCGGGACAGCGTACCTTCTATGGCTACACCTTC.

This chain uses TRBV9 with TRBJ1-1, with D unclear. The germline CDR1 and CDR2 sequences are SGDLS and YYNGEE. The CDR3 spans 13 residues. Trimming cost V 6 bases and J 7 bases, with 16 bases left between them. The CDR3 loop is CASNVGSYGEAFF. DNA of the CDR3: TGTGCCAGCAACGTGGGCAGTTACGGTGAAGCTTTCTTT.

The CDR3 DNA sequence: TGTGCCAGCAGCTTTCCGGGAGAGGCTCAGCCCCAGCATTTT. Translating gives CASSFPGEAQPQHF. The V call is TRBV7-9, the J call TRBJ1-5; the D is unclear. V was shortened by 3 bases and J by 6 bases, with 12 bases between the two germline ends. The CDR3 runs 14 residues. Germline V gives CDR1 SEHNR, CDR2 FQNEAQ (reference sequence).

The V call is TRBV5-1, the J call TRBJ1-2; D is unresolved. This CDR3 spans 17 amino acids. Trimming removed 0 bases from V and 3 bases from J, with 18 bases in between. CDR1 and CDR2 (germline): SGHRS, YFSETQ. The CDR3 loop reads CASSLAGGGFMDYGYTF. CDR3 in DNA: TGCGCCAGCAGCTTGGCCGGCGGTGGGTTTATGGACTATGGCTACACCTTC. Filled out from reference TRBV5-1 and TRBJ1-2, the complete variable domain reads KAGVTQTPRYLIKTRGQQVTLSCSPISGHRSVSWYQQTPGQGLQFLFEYFSETQRNKGNFPGRFSGRQFSNSRSEMNVSTLELGDSALYLCASSLAGGGFMDYGYTFGSGTRLTVV.

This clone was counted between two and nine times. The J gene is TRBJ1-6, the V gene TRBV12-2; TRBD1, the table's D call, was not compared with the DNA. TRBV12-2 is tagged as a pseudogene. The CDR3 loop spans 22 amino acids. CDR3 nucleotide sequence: TGTGCAAGTCGCTTAAGGTCGGCAGGGTCGATAGGACCTACCTCCTATAATTCACCCCTCCACTTT. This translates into CASRLRSAGSIGPTSYNSPLHF.

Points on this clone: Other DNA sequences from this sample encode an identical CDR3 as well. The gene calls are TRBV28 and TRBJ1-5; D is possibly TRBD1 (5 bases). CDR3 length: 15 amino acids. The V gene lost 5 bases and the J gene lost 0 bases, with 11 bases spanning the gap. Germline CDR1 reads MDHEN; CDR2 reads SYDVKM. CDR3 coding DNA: TGTGCCAGCAGTCTCGGGGGGTATAGCAATCAGCCCCAGCATTTT. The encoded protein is CASSLGGYSNQPQHF.

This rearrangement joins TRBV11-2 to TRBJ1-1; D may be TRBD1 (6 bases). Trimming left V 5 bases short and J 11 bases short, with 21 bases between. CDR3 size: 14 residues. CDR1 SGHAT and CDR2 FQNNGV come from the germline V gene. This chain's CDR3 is CASSLTGGALGAFF. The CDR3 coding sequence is TGTGCCAGCAGCCTCACTGGGGGCGCGTTAGGGGCTTTCTTT.